A selection of T cell receptor beta chains follows, all from one sample in a study of T cells in Graves' hyperthyroidism and ophthalmopathy. TCRdb analysed the multiplex PCR reads with MiXCR anew, one entry per CDR3 protein. The profile covers more than 300,000 distinct CDR3 sequences, with approximately 18% appearing a single time and almost 35% taken by the ten largest. Sequenced input: blood. The receptors were sampled from a woman in her 30s with Graves' hyperthyroidism that later progressed to Graves' ophthalmopathy. The CDR3 runs from the conserved cysteine through the conserved F or W. Fields, in order: J gene, D gene, clone size, V gene, CDR3 DNA, CDR3 protein. D genes are given only for firm matches. Rows give clone size only sometimes, using once, few, many, or a class for an expanded clone.

J: TRBJ2-3
D: TRBD2
size: few
V: TRBV20-1
DNA: TGCAGTGCATCCGGATTGGGAGCGGGTGGGGAGGGGGATACGCAGTATTTT
CDR3: CSASGLGAGGEGDTQYF

J: TRBJ2-1
D: NA
size: NA
V: TRBV7-9
DNA: TGTGCCAGCAGCTTAGATTTAGTGAATGAGCAGTTCTTC
CDR3: CASSLDLVNEQFF

J: TRBJ2-3
D: NA
size: few
V: TRBV5-5
DNA: TGTGCCAGCAGCCCCTACCCCAAGGGGGGAGCAGATACGCAGTATTTT
CDR3: CASSPYPKGGADTQYF

J: TRBJ2-2
D: TRBD1
size: many
V: TRBV25-1
DNA: TGTGCCAGCAGTGGCCGACAGGGCGGCGGCGGGGAGCTGTTTTTT
CDR3: CASSGRQGGGGELFF

J: TRBJ1-4
D: NA
size: NA
V: TRBV4-1
DNA: TGCGCCAGCAGCCAAGGCGGGGCCAGCCTGTTTTTT
CDR3: CASSQGGASLFF

J: TRBJ2-7
D: NA
size: many
V: TRBV6-1
DNA: TGTGCCAGCAGTGAAGAGGGCCCCGGGGAGGAGCAGTACTTC
CDR3: CASSEEGPGEEQYF

J: TRBJ1-1
D: NA
size: NA
V: TRBV11-2
DNA: TGTGCCAGCAGCACCGCCCCCAGGGGCACCCGGGGTGAAGCTTTCTTT
CDR3: CASSTAPRGTRGEAFF

J: TRBJ1-1
D: TRBD1
size: NA
V: TRBV19
DNA: TGTGCCAGTAGTCCCCGACAGGGGGACCACGCTGAAGCTTTCTTT
CDR3: CASSPRQGDHAEAFF

J: TRBJ1-5
D: TRBD1
size: NA
V: TRBV19
DNA: TGTGCCAGTAGTTTCCCCAGGGGGTATCTTGATCAGCCCCAGCATTTT
CDR3: CASSFPRGYLDQPQHF

J: TRBJ2-5
D: NA
size: few
V: TRBV3-1
DNA: TGTGCCAGCAGCCAAGACTGGCTAGGGACCGGAATCCAAGAGACCCAGTACTTC
CDR3: CASSQDWLGTGIQETQYF

J: TRBJ1-1
D: NA
size: many
V: TRBV2
DNA: TGTGCCAGCAGTGAACAGGGTCAAACTGAAGCTTTCTTT
CDR3: CASSEQGQTEAFF

J: TRBJ2-7
D: NA
size: many
V: TRBV27
DNA: TGTGCCAGCAGTTTAAGGGCCCTGGGGTACGAGCAGTACTTC
CDR3: CASSLRALGYEQYF

J: TRBJ2-7
D: NA
size: many
V: TRBV20-1
DNA: TGCAGTGCTAGGAAGGACATGGGGTCCTTCGAGCAGTACTTC
CDR3: CSARKDMGSFEQYF

J: TRBJ2-7
D: TRBD2
size: few
V: TRBV9
DNA: TGTGCCAGCAGCGTAAGCGGGGATTACGAGCAGTACTTC
CDR3: CASSVSGDYEQYF